These T cell receptor beta chains were read from a single sample in a study of OX40 agonist ivuxolimab in advanced cancers. Clones were sequenced by immunoSEQ multiplex PCR, and TCRdb holds only the in-frame ones, with some missing. The profile shows about 73,000 clones, more than 80% of them singletons. The material sequenced was CD4+ or CD8+ T cells sorted from blood, taken in a trial of the OX40 agonist ivuxolimab. The receptors stem from an adult with an advanced solid tumor such as melanoma, head and neck, liver or kidney cancer. Both conserved end residues are part of each CDR3. A D gene is named only where the DNA matches it firmly. Some rows have no size entry. The others give once, few or many, or a class for an expanded clone.

j_gene,v_gene,d_gene,abundance,CDR3aa,CDR3nt
TRBJ1-4,TRBV6-6,.,.,CATQGHATNEKLFF,TGTGCCACCCAAGGCCACGCAACTAATGAAAAACTGTTTTTT
TRBJ2-7,TRBV2,.,.,CASSRGQTYEQYF,TGTGCCAGCAGTCGGGGGCAAACGTACGAGCAGTACTTC
TRBJ1-2,TRBV5-1,.,once,CASSLVGGNGYTF,TGCGCCAGCAGCTTGGTTGGAGGGAATGGCTACACCTTC
TRBJ1-1,TRBV7-9,.,.,CASSPNKNTEAFF,TGTGCCAGCAGCCCAAACAAAAACACTGAAGCTTTCTTT
TRBJ2-2,TRBV18,.,.,CASFGSGTNTGELFF,TGTGCCAGCTTTGGTAGCGGAACGAACACCGGGGAGCTGTTTTTT
TRBJ2-2,TRBV11-3,.,few,CASSLDPSRAGELFF,TGTGCCAGCAGCTTAGATCCTAGTAGAGCCGGGGAGCTGTTTTTT
TRBJ2-7,TRBV5-5,.,.,CASSLGHSYEQYF,TGTGCCAGCAGCCTGGGACACTCCTACGAGCAGTACTTC
TRBJ2-3,TRBV5-1,.,.,CASSLFGAVTDTQYF,TGCGCCAGCAGCTTGTTTGGGGCAGTGACAGATACGCAGTATTTT
TRBJ2-2,TRBV1,.,.,CTSSRRAGGFVGELFF,TGCACCAGCAGCCGCCGAGCGGGAGGGTTTGTCGGGGAGCTGTTTTTT
TRBJ2-3,TRBV2,.,.,CASRPDSTDTQYF,TGTGCCAGCAGGCCCGATAGCACAGATACGCAGTATTTT
TRBJ2-3,TRBV9,TRBD2,few,CASSVVAGGKEYF,TGTGCCAGCAGCGTAGTGGCGGGGGGGAAGGAGTATTTT
TRBJ1-4,TRBV25-1,TRBD1,.,CASSERGQGKEKLFF,TGTGCCAGCAGTGAGCGCGGACAGGGGAAGGAAAAACTGTTTTTT
TRBJ1-2,TRBV2,.,.,CASSVIGEGYGYTF,TGTGCCAGCAGTGTAATCGGGGAAGGGTATGGCTACACCTTC
TRBJ2-1,TRBV25-1,.,.,CASSEYPGDSHNEQFF,TGTGCCAGCAGTGAATATCCCGGCGACAGCCACAATGAGCAGTTCTTC
TRBJ2-3,TRBV19,TRBD2,.,CASSSSLARTDTQYF,TGTGCCAGTAGTAGCTCACTAGCGCGCACAGATACGCAGTATTTT
TRBJ2-2,TRBV7-3,.,.,CASSLKGGMHTGELFF,TGTGCCAGCAGCTTAAAGGGCGGGATGCACACCGGGGAGCTGTTTTTT
TRBJ1-3,TRBV5-5,.,.,CASSPRGAGLSGNTIYF,TGTGCCAGCAGCCCTCGTGGTGCCGGTCTCTCCGGAAACACCATATATTTT
TRBJ2-5,TRBV7-6,TRBD1,.,CASSRGQGAGETQYF,TGTGCCAGCAGCCGAGGACAGGGGGCAGGGGAGACCCAGTACTTC
TRBJ1-2,TRBV11-2,TRBD1,.,CASSRSEGQGRYTF,TGTGCCAGCAGCCGATCCGAAGGACAGGGTCGCTACACCTTC
TRBJ2-3,TRBV7-6,TRBD2,.,CASSLVVGLAGGDTQYF,TGTGCCAGCAGCTTAGTTGTCGGACTAGCGGGGGGGGATACGCAGTATTTT
TRBJ1-3,TRBV28,TRBD1,.,CASSFTGGRRGNTIYF,TGTGCCAGCAGTTTTACAGGGGGTAGAAGGGGAAACACCATATATTTT
TRBJ2-2,TRBV5-4,TRBD2,.,CASSSLLTSGRASVGELFF,TGTGCCAGCAGCTCCTTACTTACTAGCGGGAGGGCGAGTGTCGGGGAGCTGTTTTTT
TRBJ2-7,TRBV6-1,TRBD2,.,CASRGTSGRGNEQYF,TGTGCCAGCAGAGGGACTAGCGGGAGGGGAAACGAGCAGTACTTC
TRBJ2-2,TRBV6-5,.,.,CASKPHQNTGELFF,TGTGCCAGCAAACCACACCAGAACACCGGGGAGCTGTTTTTT
TRBJ1-2,TRBV7-3,TRBD1,.,CASSLSPGQGAPYGYTF,TGTGCCAGCAGCTTAAGCCCGGGACAGGGGGCTCCCTATGGCTACACCTTC
TRBJ2-7,TRBV23-1,TRBD1,.,CASSQCAKGALYEQYF,TGCGCCAGCAGTCAATGCGCAAAGGGGGCCCTCTACGAGCAGTACTTC
TRBJ2-3,TRBV28,.,.,CASTSPGFSTDTQYF,TGTGCCAGCACCTCTCCGGGCTTTAGCACAGATACGCAGTATTTT
TRBJ2-7,TRBV27,TRBD2,.,CASRPSGRVYEQYF,TGTGCCAGCCGCCCTAGCGGGAGGGTTTACGAGCAGTACTTC
TRBJ2-5,TRBV7-7,TRBD1,.,CASSLEQGGETQYF,TGTGCTAGCAGCTTAGAACAGGGGGGTGAGACCCAGTACTTC
TRBJ1-5,TRBV5-1,TRBD1,once,CASSSGTGNQPQHF,TGCGCCAGCAGCTCTGGGACAGGGAATCAGCCCCAGCATTTT
TRBJ2-2,TRBV6-1,TRBD2,.,CASSEAPYWAGVVPNTGELFF,TGTGCCAGCAGTGAAGCGCCCTACTGGGCGGGAGTAGTACCGAACACCGGGGAGCTGTTTTTT
TRBJ2-7,TRBV11-2,TRBD2,once,CASSRFLGGSYEQYF,TGTGCCAGCAGCCGTTTCCTCGGGGGGTCCTACGAGCAGTACTTC
TRBJ2-7,TRBV9,.,.,CASSMTGHSYEQYF,TGTGCCAGCAGCATGACAGGTCACTCCTACGAGCAGTACTTC
TRBJ1-1,TRBV5-4,.,.,CASSPTGVRVGEAFF,TGTGCCAGCAGCCCGACGGGGGTCAGAGTCGGCGAAGCTTTCTTT
TRBJ1-5,TRBV29-1,.,.,CSADQGGTQHF,TGCAGCGCCGACCAGGGAGGGACCCAGCATTTT
TRBJ2-2,TRBV5-1,.,.,CASSLAYRAENTGELFF,TGCGCCAGCAGCTTGGCCTACAGGGCTGAAAACACCGGGGAGCTGTTTTTT
TRBJ2-7,TRBV6-1,.,.,CASSEGIGIYEQYF,TGTGCCAGCAGTGAAGGAATCGGTATCTACGAGCAGTACTTC
TRBJ1-2,TRBV9,.,.,CASSVRGSYGYTF,TGTGCCAGCAGCGTGCGGGGTTCCTATGGCTACACCTTC
TRBJ2-5,TRBV7-3,.,.,CASSLSLQETQYF,TGTGCCAGCAGCTTATCCCTCCAAGAGACCCAGTACTTC
TRBJ2-1,TRBV2,TRBD2,.,CASSTTSGNEQFF,TGTGCCAGCAGTACTACTAGCGGCAATGAGCAGTTCTTC
TRBJ1-1,TRBV7-3,.,.,CASSLIAGSEAFF,TGTGCCAGCAGCTTAATTGCGGGGTCTGAAGCTTTCTTT
TRBJ1-5,TRBV16,TRBD1,.,CASSQQTGGQPQHF,TGTGCCAGCAGCCAACAAACAGGGGGTCAGCCCCAGCATTTT
TRBJ2-7,TRBV2,TRBD2,once,CASSVGSGSYEQYF,TGTGCCAGCAGTGTAGGTAGCGGGAGCTACGAGCAGTACTTC
TRBJ1-2,TRBV5-1,.,.,CASSPTASYGYTF,TGCGCCAGCAGCCCGACAGCAAGCTATGGCTACACCTTC
TRBJ1-1,TRBV9,.,.,CASSVDTGENTEAFF,TGTGCCAGCAGCGTAGATACAGGCGAGAACACTGAAGCTTTCTTT
TRBJ2-2,TRBV4-1,TRBD2,.,CASSQPRLAGSPPNTGELFF,TGCGCCAGCAGCCAACCTAGACTAGCGGGATCACCGCCGAACACCGGGGAGCTGTTTTTT